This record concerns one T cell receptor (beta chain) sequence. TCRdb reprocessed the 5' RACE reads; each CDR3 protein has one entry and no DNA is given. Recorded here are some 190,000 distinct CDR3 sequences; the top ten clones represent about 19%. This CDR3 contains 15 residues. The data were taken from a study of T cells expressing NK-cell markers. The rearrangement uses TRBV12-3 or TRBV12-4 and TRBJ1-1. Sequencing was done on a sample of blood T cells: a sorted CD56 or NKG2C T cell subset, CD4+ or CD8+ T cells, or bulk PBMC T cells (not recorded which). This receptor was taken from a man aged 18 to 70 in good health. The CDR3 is CASSVLRLGNTEAFF.